Shown below are 2 T cell receptor beta chains from a single sample sequenced in a study of shared clonotypes between healthy human individuals. Clones were read by immunoSEQ multiplex PCR, and TCRdb kept only the in-frame ones, dropping some. This table holds roughly 2,000,000 clones, about 95% found once. Naive CD8 cells were CD45RO-negative, positively selected for CCR7, excluding terminally differentiated effector memory CD45RA+ cells. Specimen: naive CD8+ T cells sorted from blood. The origin of the receptors is a man aged 18 to 30 in good health.

V usage is TRBV5-6 and J usage is TRBJ2-3; the D is unclear. This CDR3 region has 13 residues. Trimming shortened V by 1 base and J by 3 bases, and 6 bases separated the two germline ends. CDR1 and CDR2 (germline): SGHDT, YYEEEE. The CDR3 DNA reads as TGTGCCAGCAGCTTGACTCCGACAGATACGCAGTATTTT. Translation: CASSLTPTDTQYF. Full variable domain (remainder filled in from reference TRBV5-6 and TRBJ2-3): DAGVTQSPTHLIKTRGQQVTLRCSPKSGHDTVSWYQQALGQGPQFIFQYYEEEERQRGNFPDRFSGHQFPNYSSELNVNALLLGDSALYLCASSLTPTDTQYFGPGTRLTVL.

The chain joins TRBV10-1 to TRBJ2-2; 11 bases map to TRBD2. Germline CDR1 and CDR2: WNHNN and SYGVQD (reference sequence). CDR3 size: 16 residues. Trimming removed 4 bases from V and 6 bases from J; junction bases left unmatched: 7. CDR3 sequence reads: CASSGLAGGSPGELFF. The CDR3 DNA is TGCGCCAGCAGTGGCCTAGCGGGGGGTAGTCCCGGGGAGCTGTTTTTT.